This TCR beta chain came from a study of blood T cell repertoires in COVID-19. Across the whole study: Donors in the United States, Italy and Spain gave samples during acute or convalescent COVID-19. T cells, B-cell-depleted T cells, or PBMCs provided the cDNA or gDNA that served as material.

CDR3 length: 13 residues. J gave up 8 bases and V 4 bases, and 7 bases lay outside the gene matches. Germline values: CDR1 LGHNA, CDR2 YNFKEQ. In the original analysis: Amplifying reference gene primers gave estimates of nucleated cell counts. Some clones are missing from TCRdb's copy, which holds only in-frame ones; the method was immunoSEQ multiplex PCR. The DNA was the basis for D and trimming; V, J and clone size are from that table. Of approximately 140,000 clones in the sample, more than 75% were seen once. The receptor's source is an elderly man with acute or convalescent COVID-19. The chain employs TRBV4-2 and TRBJ1-2; TRBD1 matches 7 bases. The sample was peripheral blood. The CDR3, as DNA: TGTGCCAGCAGCCCTCGACAGGGCCGCGGCTACACCTTC. Protein: CASSPRQGRGYTF.